The rows below give T cell receptor beta chains drawn from one sample of a study of technical replicates of blood from several donors. Assay used: immunoSEQ multiplex PCR; TCRdb lists only in-frame clones, some missing. The table has 80,000 or so clones, 85% to 95% seen once. Sequenced input: T cells isolated from PBMCs. The receptors shown here come from a human donor in good health. Each CDR3 is given with its conserved first and last residue. The D gene is left open where the match is weak. Clone size is shown for a subset of rows, as once, few, many or a class of expanded clone.

TRBV28,TRBD2,TRBJ2-7,.,CASSFRNTGGRYF,TGTGCCAGCAGTTTTCGCAACACGGGAGGCCGGTACTTC
TRBV9,.,TRBJ2-7,.,CASSTSGDNSYEQYF,TGTGCCAGCAGCACCAGTGGGGACAACTCCTACGAGCAGTACTTC
TRBV7-3,TRBD1,TRBJ2-2,once,CASSMTGTGELFF,TGTGCCAGCAGCATGACAGGGACCGGGGAGCTGTTTTTT
TRBV6-1,.,TRBJ1-1,.,CASSEAPEGREYTEAFF,TGTGCCAGCAGTGAAGCCCCAGAGGGGAGGGAATACACTGAAGCTTTCTTT
TRBV5-8,TRBD1,TRBJ1-5,.,CASRSGTEYSNQPQHF,TGTGCCAGCAGATCCGGGACAGAGTATAGCAATCAGCCCCAGCATTTT
TRBV11-2,.,TRBJ2-1,once,CASSLKRLNEQFF,TGTGCCAGCAGCTTAAAGCGCCTCAATGAGCAGTTCTTC
TRBV29-1,TRBD2,TRBJ2-7,.,CSVRTSGGYEQYF,TGCAGCGTAAGAACTAGCGGGGGTTACGAGCAGTACTTC
TRBV19,.,TRBJ1-5,once,CASSTQGEQPQHF,TGTGCCAGTAGTACTCAGGGTGAGCAGCCCCAGCATTTT
TRBV6-6,.,TRBJ2-1,.,CASSYPRTVGYNEQFF,TGTGCCAGCAGTTACCCTAGGACAGTGGGCTACAATGAGCAGTTCTTC
TRBV7-9,TRBD1,TRBJ1-1,.,CATLIGTAWTEAFF,TGTGCCACTCTAATCGGGACAGCGTGGACTGAAGCTTTCTTT
TRBV19,.,TRBJ1-3,.,CASSILGSGNTIYF,TGTGCCAGTAGTATCCTCGGCTCTGGAAACACCATATATTTT
TRBV6-1,.,TRBJ2-2,.,CASSASGELFF,TGTGCCAGTAGCGCCTCCGGGGAGCTGTTTTTT
TRBV7-2,.,TRBJ2-7,.,CASSLYPSYYEQYF,TGTGCCAGCAGCCTCTATCCCTCCTACTACGAGCAGTACTTC
TRBV19,.,TRBJ2-7,.,CASSGVGSYEQYF,TGTGCCAGTAGCGGGGTAGGCTCCTACGAGCAGTACTTC
TRBV11-3,.,TRBJ2-7,.,CASSLEAGAGAYEQYF,TGTGCCAGCAGCTTAGAGGCGGGGGCAGGAGCCTACGAGCAGTACTTC
TRBV2,TRBD2,TRBJ2-7,.,CASNLTPAGGPYEQYF,TGTGCCAGTAATCTCACCCCAGCGGGAGGCCCCTACGAGCAGTACTTC
TRBV7-8,TRBD1,TRBJ1-1,.,CASRTGTDMNTEAFF,TGTGCCAGCAGAACCGGGACAGATATGAACACTGAAGCTTTCTTT
TRBV15,TRBD2,TRBJ2-7,.,CASKEREGYEQYF,TGTGCCAGCAAAGAGCGGGAGGGTTACGAGCAGTACTTC
TRBV12-5,.,TRBJ2-7,.,CASGLNLATYEQYF,TGTGCTAGTGGTTTGAACCTAGCGACTTACGAGCAGTACTTC
TRBV5-8,.,TRBJ1-4,.,CASSGFGGSTNEKLFF,TGTGCCAGCAGCGGTTTTGGAGGCTCAACTAATGAAAAACTGTTTTTT
TRBV27,.,TRBJ1-3,.,CASSLSSRNTIYF,TGTGCCAGCAGTTTATCCTCTAGAAACACCATATATTTT
TRBV2,.,TRBJ1-1,few,CAIQTPGEAFF,TGTGCCATTCAAACCCCAGGGGAAGCTTTCTTT
TRBV7-8,.,TRBJ2-5,.,CASSLDTGILALETQYF,TGTGCCAGCAGCTTGGACACAGGGATACTAGCGTTGGAGACCCAGTACTTC
TRBV4-1,.,TRBJ2-1,.,CASSQVFRREQFF,TGCGCCAGCAGCCAAGTTTTCCGGAGGGAGCAGTTCTTC
TRBV7-8,.,TRBJ2-7,.,CASSSDDTLTYEQYF,TGTGCCAGCAGCTCCGACGACACCCTGACCTACGAGCAGTACTTC
TRBV27,.,TRBJ1-4,.,CASSPLGSPSGEKLFF,TGTGCCAGCAGTCCCCTCGGGTCTCCCAGCGGGGAAAAACTGTTTTTT
TRBV25-1,.,TRBJ2-5,.,CASSEYGGGWETQYF,TGTGCCAGCAGTGAATATGGGGGGGGCTGGGAGACCCAGTACTTC
TRBV15,.,TRBJ1-2,.,CATSRDSFAGYGYTF,TGTGCCACCAGCAGAGATTCTTTCGCCGGCTATGGCTACACCTTC
TRBV5-1,.,TRBJ1-1,.,CASSFNLNTEAFF,TGCGCCAGCAGCTTTAATCTGAACACTGAAGCTTTCTTT
TRBV5-4,.,TRBJ2-3,.,CASSGRLVDTQYF,TGTGCCAGCAGCGGCAGACTAGTAGATACGCAGTATTTT
TRBV5-1,TRBD2,TRBJ2-1,once,CASSPRTSYGNEQFF,TGCGCCAGCAGCCCGAGGACTAGTTACGGCAATGAGCAGTTCTTC
TRBV19,TRBD1,TRBJ2-6,.,CASTKTGVFGANVLTF,TGTGCCAGTACCAAGACAGGGGTTTTTGGGGCCAACGTCCTGACTTTC
TRBV28,.,TRBJ2-3,once,CASIGGRYITDTQYF,TGTGCCAGCATTGGTGGCCGATACATCACAGATACGCAGTATTTT
TRBV4-1,.,TRBJ1-1,.,CASSQARGEAFF,TGCGCCAGCAGCCAAGCGAGGGGGGAAGCTTTCTTT
TRBV27,TRBD2,TRBJ2-1,.,CASLAGGNEQFF,TGTGCCAGCCTAGCGGGAGGCAATGAGCAGTTCTTC
TRBV19,.,TRBJ1-2,.,CASSIGGHGYTF,TGTGCCAGTAGTATTGGGGGCCATGGCTACACCTTC
TRBV6-1,.,TRBJ1-2,.,CASSEAVGQGNYGYTF,TGTGCCAGCAGTGAAGCGGTAGGGCAGGGCAACTATGGCTACACCTTC
TRBV7-2,TRBD1,TRBJ2-5,.,CASSVQGAEETQYF,TGTGCCAGCAGCGTTCAGGGGGCGGAGGAGACCCAGTACTTC
TRBV30,TRBD2,TRBJ2-7,.,CAWGLAGERQYF,TGTGCCTGGGGACTAGCGGGAGAACGGCAGTACTTC
TRBV27,.,TRBJ1-5,.,CASSFFFGQPQHF,TGTGCCAGCAGTTTTTTTTTCGGTCAGCCCCAGCATTTT
TRBV10-3,TRBD1,TRBJ2-7,.,CAISESTSGTGGSYEQYF,TGTGCCATCAGTGAGTCGACATCTGGGACAGGCGGCTCCTACGAGCAGTACTTC
TRBV30,TRBD1,TRBJ1-2,.,CAWRDRGGGPVGYTF,TGTGCCTGGAGAGACAGGGGGGGCGGTCCTGTGGGCTACACCTTC
TRBV7-2,TRBD1,TRBJ2-6,.,CASSLLPGGEANVLTF,TGTGCCAGCAGCCTACTTCCAGGGGGCGAGGCCAACGTCCTGACTTTC
TRBV28,.,TRBJ2-7,.,CASSLQYEQYF,TGTGCCAGCAGTTTACAGTACGAGCAGTACTTC
TRBV28,.,TRBJ2-7,.,CASLSSYEQYF,TGTGCCAGCTTAAGTAGTTACGAGCAGTACTTC
TRBV6-5,TRBD1,TRBJ2-1,.,CASSYKGTGDVF,TGTGCCAGCAGTTACAAAGGGACAGGGGATGTCTTC
TRBV7-9,.,TRBJ1-1,.,CASSFDGLDTEAFF,TGTGCCAGCAGCTTCGACGGACTCGACACTGAAGCTTTCTTT
TRBV19,.,TRBJ1-1,.,CASAQTGGLGTEAFF,TGTGCCAGTGCCCAGACAGGCGGGTTAGGCACTGAAGCTTTCTTT
TRBV11-3,.,TRBJ1-1,.,CASSLGRPEIETEAFF,TGTGCCAGCAGCTTAGGGCGACCGGAGATTGAGACTGAAGCTTTCTTT
TRBV10-3,TRBD2,TRBJ2-7,.,CAISETGLAVNYEQYF,TGTGCCATCAGTGAGACAGGACTAGCGGTGAACTACGAGCAGTACTTC
TRBV15,TRBD2,TRBJ2-1,.,CATSGELAAKYNEQFF,TGTGCCACCAGCGGGGAACTAGCGGCCAAGTACAATGAGCAGTTCTTC
TRBV6-1,TRBD1,TRBJ2-7,.,CASKIGTGGIYEQYF,TGTGCCAGCAAAATAGGGACAGGAGGAATCTACGAGCAGTACTTC
TRBV9,.,TRBJ2-4,.,CASSVFQGGDIQYF,TGTGCCAGCAGCGTATTCCAGGGCGGGGACATTCAGTACTTC